These 11 T cell receptor beta chains came from one sample sequenced in a study of Graves' ophthalmopathy and Graves' hyperthyroidism. Investigators amplified TCR beta CDR3 regions from RNA transcripts. First-round RT-PCR employed HTBI primers, with a second-round multiplex PCR after it. TCRdb re-derived calls from the multiplex PCR reads in MiXCR, one entry per CDR3 protein. This table holds 600,000 to 700,000 distinct CDR3 sequences, just over 40% found once. Sequencing was done on a sample of peripheral blood. The source is an adult man with Graves' ophthalmopathy.

This clonotype was recorded many times. The chain is built from TRBV10-3 and TRBJ2-2, with 8 nucleotides matching TRBD1. Germline V gene data show CDR1 as ENHRY and CDR2 as SYGVKD. V gave up 2 bases and J gave up 7 bases; unmatched junction bases: 9. This CDR3 region has 16 residues. The CDR3 loop reads CAISEGRQGRIGELFF. The CDR3 DNA follows: TGTGCCATCAGTGAGGGGAGACAGGGGCGCATCGGGGAGCTGTTTTTT.

This clonotype was counted once. Likely a read error: the CDR3 ends without its conserved phenylalanine or tryptophan. The DNA is left out, because the CDR3 cannot be placed on it with certainty; the CDR3 is given as TCRdb lists it. This chain connects TRBV7-3 to TRBJ2-6; whether TRBD2, the table's D call, matches the DNA was not checked. CDR1 and CDR2 (germline): SGHTA, FQGTGA. From its first to its last residue, the CDR3 has 12 amino acids. The CDR3 region is CASSSPGASGST.

This clonotype was picked up many times. The V gene is TRBV19, the J gene TRBJ1-1; D gene unclear. V lost 5 bases and J 0 bases, leaving 10 bases between the germline ends. Germline lookup yields CDR1 LNHDA and CDR2 SQIVND (reference sequence). This CDR3 has 14 residues. CDR3 sequence reads: CASSEINMNTEAFF. The CDR3 DNA follows: TGTGCCAGTAGTGAGATCAATATGAACACTGAAGCTTTCTTT.

This chain connects TRBV10-3 to TRBJ2-5, with D possibly called TRBD1 or TRBD2 (5 bases each). V lost 5 bases and J 5 bases, leaving 18 bases between the germline ends. Per the germline V gene, CDR1 is ENHRY and CDR2 is SYGVKD. This CDR3 spans 15 amino acids. CDR3 nucleotide sequence: TGTGCCATCAGTCCGGGACCTACCTCGGGCGAGACCCAGTACTTC. Translation gives CAISPGPTSGETQYF.

This clonotype was observed a handful of times. The chain carries TRBV12-3 or TRBV12-4 and TRBJ1-4, with no clear D. V was cut by 3 bases and J by 6 bases, with 11 bases left in between. The CDR3 is made up of 14 amino acids. The CDR3 loop reads CASSLGIKDEKLFF. For the CDR3, the DNA is TGTGCCAGCAGTTTGGGTATCAAGGATGAAAAACTGTTTTTT.

The gene calls are TRBV4-3 and TRBJ2-7; 14 bases map to TRBD2. The V gene's germline CDR1 is LGHNA and CDR2 YSLEER. CDR3 size: 17 residues. Trimming removed 1 base from V and 4 bases from J; junction bases left unmatched: 6. CDR3 amino acids: CASSQGTSGGSVYEQYF. For the CDR3, the DNA is TGCGCCAGCAGCCAAGGGACTAGCGGGGGGTCCGTTTACGAGCAGTACTTC.

With regard to this clonotype: A junction boundary mismatches the germline segment, possibly from a read error. V usage is TRBV10-3 and J usage is TRBJ2-2; 7 bases fit TRBD1. Germline V gives CDR1 ENHRY, CDR2 SYGVKD. CDR3 length equals 16 residues. The CDR3 is CASSFGAGGDTGELFF. CDR3 coding DNA: TGTGCCAGCAGTTTTGGGGCAGGGGGTGACACCGGGGAGCTGTTTTTT.

In its sample, this clonotype was seen many times. The J gene is TRBJ1-1, the V gene TRBV2, with TRBD1 matching over 12 bases. J was trimmed by 4 bases and V by 8 bases; bases with no gene match: 8. The length of the CDR3 is 15 residues. Germline-derived CDR1 and CDR2 are SNHLY and FYNNEI. The DNA for the CDR3 is TGTGCCAGCTCCGGGACAGGGGGCGGGGGCACTGAAGCTTTCTTT. This encodes CASSGTGGGGTEAFF.

This clonotype was seen ten or more times. The gene calls are TRBV25-1 and TRBJ1-3, with TRBD1 as a possible D gene (5 bases). V was shortened by 1 base and J by 0 bases, with 10 bases between the two germline ends. Germline values: CDR1 MGHDK, CDR2 SYGVNS. This CDR3 is 16 amino acids long. Here the CDR3 DNA reads TGTGCCAGCAGTGAATTGGGGGGTAACTCTGGAAACACCATATATTTT. Its protein product is CASSELGGNSGNTIYF.

In the case of this clonotype: The junction does not match germline at one end; this may be a read error. The V and J genes are TRBV12-3 or TRBV12-4 and TRBJ2-6; no reliable D call. The CDR3 is 12 residues long. The CDR3 here is CAGSPRANVLTF. CDR3 DNA: TGTGCCGGCAGCCCTCGGGCCAACGTCCTGACTTTC.

The chain is built from TRBV10-3 and TRBJ2-6, with D uncertain. V dropped 6 bases and J dropped 0 bases, with 15 bases sitting between them. Germline loops: CDR1 ENHRY, CDR2 SYGVKD. The CDR3 is made up of 17 amino acids. DNA for the CDR3: TGTGCCATCAGCTTGGGCCAGTTATACTCTGGGGCCAACGTCCTGACTTTC. This gives the protein CAISLGQLYSGANVLTF.